What follows describes a single TCR beta chain. Relative to the germline gene, one junction end is altered; a read error may explain this. The data are from a study of shared clonotypes between healthy human individuals. This CDR3 is 13 amino acids long. Germline V gene data show CDR1 as SNHLY and CDR2 as FYNNEI. Researchers divided each subset's genomic DNA evenly across several immunoSEQ plates. Clones were sequenced by immunoSEQ multiplex PCR, and TCRdb holds only the in-frame ones, with some missing. This sample yields about 960,000 clones, of which approximately 76% are seen a single time; around 1.4% belongs to the top ten.

The TCR originated in a man younger than 35 in good health. Sequenced material: memory CD4+ T cells sorted from blood. Specified subset: CD45RA-negative fraction. The rearrangement links TRBV2 to TRBJ1-2, with D unresolved. CDR3: CASREEPIYGYTF. CDR3 in DNA: TGTGCCAGCAGAGAAGAACCGATCTATGGCTACACCTTC.